This T cell receptor beta chain was recorded in a study of cytomegalovirus exposure and HLA in healthy donors. Whole-study findings and limits: The authors considered a cluster of highly shared sequence variants likely to be a sequencing artifact. Using the classifier, cytomegalovirus status was reportedly diagnosed with high specificity and sensitivity.

As concerns this clone: What it binds is not known.

The CDR3 extends over 13 amino acids. Germline CDR1 SGHTA, CDR2 FQGNSA. V was pared by 5 bases and J by 5 bases, with 7 bases between. PCR used 60 Vbeta primers and 13 Jbeta primers. Only in-frame clones appear in the TCRdb table, and some are missing; sequencing was by immunoSEQ multiplex PCR. The sample has 150,000 to 200,000 clones, roughly 65% seen once. The TCR originated in a woman between 18 and 30 years old in good health and CMV-seropositive. The chain joins TRBV7-2 to TRBJ2-6; D call uncertain. Sequenced input: PBMCs. The CDR3: CASSPQRANVLTF. The CDR3 DNA reads TGTGCCAGCAGCCCCCAGAGGGCCAACGTCCTGACTTTC.